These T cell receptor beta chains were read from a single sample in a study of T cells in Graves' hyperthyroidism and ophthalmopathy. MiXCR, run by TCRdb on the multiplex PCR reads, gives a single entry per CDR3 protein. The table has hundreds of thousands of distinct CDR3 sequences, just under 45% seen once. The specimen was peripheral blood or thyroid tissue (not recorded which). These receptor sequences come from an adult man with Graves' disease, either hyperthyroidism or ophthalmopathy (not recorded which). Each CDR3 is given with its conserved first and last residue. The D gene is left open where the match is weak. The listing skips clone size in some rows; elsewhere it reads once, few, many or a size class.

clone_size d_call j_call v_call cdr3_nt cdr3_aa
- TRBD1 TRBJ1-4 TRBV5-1 TGCGCCAGCAGCTTGGGGGACAGGGATAATGAAAAACTGTTTTTT CASSLGDRDNEKLFF
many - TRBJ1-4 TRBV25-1 TGTGCCAGCAGTGACCGCCGGACTAATGAAAAACTGTTTTTT CASSDRRTNEKLFF
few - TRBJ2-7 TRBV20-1 TGCAGTGCTCGAGATCCGGACACCTACGAGCAGTACTTC CSARDPDTYEQYF
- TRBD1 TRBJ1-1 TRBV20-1 TGCAGTGCGCCAGGACAGGGGGCGCAGACTGAAGCTTTCTTT CSAPGQGAQTEAFF
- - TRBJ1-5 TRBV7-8 TGTGCCAGCAGCTTAGAGGAACTCAATCAGCCCCAGCATTTT CASSLEELNQPQHF
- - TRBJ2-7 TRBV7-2 TGTGCCAGCAGCGTGGGACGGGGTTTCTACGAGCAGTACTTC CASSVGRGFYEQYF
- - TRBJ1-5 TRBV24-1 TGTGCCACCAGTGATTCAGGGGCCAATCAGCCCCAGCATTTT CATSDSGANQPQHF
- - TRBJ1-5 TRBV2 TGTGCCAGCAGATTGGACAGAGGAGGAGATTCGTCCCAGCATTTT CASRLDRGGDSSQHF
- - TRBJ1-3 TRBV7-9 TGTGCCAGCACCTTAGCCTCCATAATCCGGGGAAACACCATATATTTT CASTLASIIRGNTIYF
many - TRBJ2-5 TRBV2 TGTGCCAGCAGTGTTCGCCTGGAAGAGACCCAGTACTTC CASSVRLEETQYF
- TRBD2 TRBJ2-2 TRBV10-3 TGTGCCATCAGTCCGGGACTAGCGGGGGTCACCGGGGAGCTGTTTTTT CAISPGLAGVTGELFF
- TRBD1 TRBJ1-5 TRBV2 TGTGCCAGCAGCTGGACAGGGGCTCATCAGCCCCAGCATTTT CASSWTGAHQPQHF
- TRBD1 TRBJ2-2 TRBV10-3 TGTGCCACTCAGGGGGCCCAAAACACCGGGGAGCTGTTTTTT CATQGAQNTGELFF
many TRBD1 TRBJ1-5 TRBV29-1 TGCAGCGTTGAAGACGCCGGGACAGGTGATCAGCCCCAGCATTTT CSVEDAGTGDQPQHF
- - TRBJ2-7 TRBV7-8 TGTGCCAGCAGTTACTCCGGGACGGGTGTTCGAGAGCAGTACTTC CASSYSGTGVREQYF
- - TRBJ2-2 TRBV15 TGTGCCACCAGTCCAGGGGCGGTCGGGGAGCTGTTTTTT CATSPGAVGELFF
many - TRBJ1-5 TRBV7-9 TGTGCCAGCAGTTCGGGGGATCAGCCCCAGCATTTT CASSSGDQPQHF
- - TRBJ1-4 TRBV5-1 TGCGCCAGCAGCTTAGGGTCGGGAAGTGGAAAACTGTTTTTT CASSLGSGSGKLFF
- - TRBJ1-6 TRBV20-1 TGCAGTGCTAGGGGACACGGAACTAATTCACCCCTCCACTTT CSARGHGTNSPLHF
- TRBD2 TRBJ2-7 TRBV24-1 TGTGCCACCAAGGCTAGCGGCCTTTCCTACGAGCAGTACTTC CATKASGLSYEQYF
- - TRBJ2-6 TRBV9 TGTGCCAGCAGCCAAGTATGGGGAACTGGGGCCAACGTCCTGACTTTC CASSQVWGTGANVLTF
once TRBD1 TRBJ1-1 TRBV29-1 TGCAGCGCCGACACAGGGGGCCCTGAAGCTTTCTTT CSADTGGPEAFF
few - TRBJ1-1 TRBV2 TGTGCCAGCAGACAGGGCAGGGACACTGAAGCTTTCTTT CASRQGRDTEAFF
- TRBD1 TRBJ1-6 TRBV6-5 TGTGCCAGCAGTTGGGGACAGGGGAGCTCCTATAATTCACCCCTCCACTTT CASSWGQGSSYNSPLHF